These 25 T cell receptor beta chains share one sample of origin, sequenced in a study of control samples from healthy donors and cancer patients. Profiled with immunoSEQ multiplex PCR; TCRdb holds only in-frame clones, not every one. Of more than 45,000 clones detected, around 90% appear once; the ten largest clones hold around 0.9%. Sequencing was carried out using PBMCs. The receptors derive from a man aged 25-45 years with colorectal cancer.

The gene calls are TRBV7-2 and TRBJ1-1, with a tentative D call TRBD1 (5 bases). Between the trimmed V and J ends, which lost 5 bases and 0 bases, there was a span of 10 bases. There are 14 residues in the CDR3. Germline loops: CDR1 SGHTA, CDR2 FQGNSA. The CDR3 nucleotides are TGTGCCAGCAGCCTGGGACGGATGAACACTGAAGCTTTCTTT. It encodes CASSLGRMNTEAFF.

The chain joins TRBV27 to TRBJ2-7; D perhaps matches TRBD2 (5 bases). Trimming cost V 6 bases and J 2 bases, with 11 bases left between them. The CDR3 is 13 amino acids. Germline lookup yields CDR1 MNHEY and CDR2 SMNVEV (reference sequence). The DNA of the CDR3 is TGTGCCAGCAGGGCTTCGGGGACCTACGAGCAGTACGTC. Its translation is CASRASGTYEQYV.

About this clone: The same CDR3 arises from other DNA sequences in this sample as well. J is TRBJ2-7 and V is TRBV20-1, with 11 nucleotides matching TRBD1. Germline-derived CDR1 and CDR2 are DFQATT and SNEGSKA (reference sequence). Trimming cost V 3 bases and J 3 bases; bases outside gene matches: 7. This CDR3 contains 15 residues. Here the CDR3 DNA reads TGCAGTGCTAGTGGGGGGACAGGGGGTCTCTACGAGCAGTACTTC. Its translation: CSASGGTGGLYEQYF.

The V call is TRBV2, the J call TRBJ1-5; tentatively, D is TRBD1 (5 bases). The V end was cut by 7 bases, the J end by 7 bases, with 14 bases between. The CDR3 runs to 13 residues. Germline CDR1 reads SNHLY; CDR2 reads FYNNEI. In DNA form, the CDR3 reads TGTGCCAGCAAACGGGAGGGGAGCCAGCCCCAGCATTTT. Translated: CASKREGSQPQHF.

The chain is built from TRBV2 and TRBJ1-1; no firm D call. The CDR3 extends over 13 amino acids. Between the trimmed V and J ends, which lost 3 bases and 5 bases, there was a span of 10 bases. The germline CDR1 and CDR2 sequences are SNHLY and FYNNEI. The CDR3: CASSDLGRTEAFF. The CDR3 bases are TGTGCCAGCAGTGATCTGGGTCGGACTGAAGCTTTCTTT.

The V call is TRBV11-2, the J call TRBJ1-6, with 9 bases that match TRBD1. The J segment lost 8 bases and the V segment lost 2 bases, leaving 13 bases of the junction unmatched. There are 18 residues in the CDR3. Germline values: CDR1 SGHAT, CDR2 FQNNGV. CDR3 in DNA: TGTGCCAGCAGCTTATTATTTGCGCCGGGACAGGGCCATTCACCCCTCCACTTT. Translating gives CASSLLFAPGQGHSPLHF.

The chain joins TRBV9 to TRBJ1-1; the match to TRBD1 covers 7 bases. CDR1 and CDR2 (germline): SGDLS, YYNGEE. V lost 6 bases, J lost 8 bases, and 13 bases stayed unmatched. This CDR3 contains 14 residues. CDR3 nucleotide sequence: TGTGCCAGCACCAAATCCGGGACAGCAGCCGAAGCTTTCTTT. Its translation: CASTKSGTAAEAFF.

Remarks on this clone: An end of the junction differs from the germline gene, which may be a read error. This chain connects TRBV5-1 to TRBJ2-3, with D uncertain. The CDR3 is made up of 14 amino acids. The germline V gene has CDR1 SGHRS and CDR2 YFSETQ. Written as DNA, the CDR3 is TGCGCCAGCAGCTTGGGAGATAGCATAGATACGCAGTATTTT. Translation: CASSLGDSIDTQYF.

V gene TRBV3-1 (or the pseudogene TRBV3-2) combines with J gene TRBJ2-3; 9 nucleotides match TRBD2. V lost 0 bases and J lost 2; bases outside the gene matches: 9. CDR1 LGHDT and CDR2 YNNKEL come from the germline V gene (reference sequence). The CDR3 is 18 residues long. The CDR3 DNA follows: TGTGCCAGCAGCCAAGAGGGGTCTAGCGGGACACCCACAGATACGCAGTATTTT. Protein: CASSQEGSSGTPTDTQYF.

The rearrangement links TRBV6-6 to TRBJ2-1, with 12 bases identical to TRBD2. V shed 6 bases, J shed 7 bases, and the junction held 10 bases outside the gene matches. The CDR3 extends over 16 amino acids. The germline gives CDR1 MNHNY, CDR2 SVGAGI (reference sequence). The CDR3 coding sequence is TGTGCCAGCAGGGAGAGACTAGCGGGGGCTAGGAATGAGCAGTTCTTC. As protein: CASRERLAGARNEQFF.

V gene TRBV5-5 combines with J gene TRBJ2-1; the D gene is possibly TRBD2 (5 bases). This CDR3 contains 15 residues. V lost 0 bases and J lost 4, with 11 bases in between. From germline, CDR1 is SGHKS and CDR2 YYEKEE (reference sequence). As DNA, the CDR3 is TGTGCCAGCAGCTTGGGGGTGGGAGCGTACAATGAGCAGTTCTTC. It encodes CASSLGVGAYNEQFF.

The chain links TRBV24-1 to TRBJ1-2; a weak D match, TRBD1 (5 bases). Germline V CDR1 and CDR2: KGHDR, SFDVKD. The V gene lost 3 bases and the J gene lost 5 bases, with 15 bases spanning the gap. This CDR3 is built from 15 residues. CDR3 residues: CATSDESSGQYGYTF. The CDR3 DNA reads TGTGCCACCAGTGATGAAAGTTCAGGGCAGTATGGCTACACCTTC.

V gene TRBV19 combines with J gene TRBJ2-2, with unresolved D. Germline-derived CDR1 and CDR2 are LNHDA and SQIVND (reference sequence). CDR3 length: 14 residues. The V gene lost 4 bases and the J gene lost 4 bases, with 10 bases spanning the gap. The CDR3 loop is CASSTVDTTGELFF. The CDR3 DNA follows: TGTGCCAGTAGTACCGTCGACACCACCGGGGAGCTGTTTTTT.

A single count supports this clone. V gene TRBV9 combines with J gene TRBJ2-7; D ambiguous. V lost 3 bases and J lost 2, with 6 bases in between. CDR1 and CDR2 from the germline V gene are SGDLS and YYNGEE. The CDR3 extends over 12 amino acids. The CDR3 sequence is CASSGPAYEQYF. The CDR3 DNA follows: TGTGCCAGCAGCGGGCCCGCCTACGAGCAGTACTTC.

This rearrangement joins TRBV18 to TRBJ1-5, with TRBD1 as a possible D gene (5 bases). The germline V gene encodes CDR1 KGHSH and CDR2 LQKENI. Trimming stripped 3 bases from V and 7 bases from J, with 16 bases between. This CDR3 is 15 amino acids long. Written as DNA, the CDR3 is TGTGCCAGCTCACCGAGGCAGGGATCCGCCCAGCCCCAGCATTTT. Protein: CASSPRQGSAQPQHF.

The J gene is TRBJ2-2, the V gene TRBV11-2; TRBD2 aligns across 10 bases. This CDR3 comprises 16 residues. The germline V gene encodes CDR1 SGHAT and CDR2 FQNNGV. After removal of 5 bases from V and 6 bases from J, the junction contained 9 bases not matched to a gene. The CDR3 spells CASSPHSGGGAGELFF. The CDR3 DNA reads as TGTGCCAGCAGCCCTCACAGCGGGGGGGGAGCCGGGGAGCTGTTTTTT.

V gene TRBV12-5 combines with J gene TRBJ1-6, with 8 bases identical to TRBD1. Unmatched junction bases numbered 0, after V lost 1 base and J lost 7 bases. CDR3 length: 14 residues. Germline loops: CDR1 LGHNT, CDR2 FRNRAP. The CDR3 DNA reads TGTGCTAGTGGTTTGGGGACAGGGAATTCACCCCTCCACTTT. This sequence encodes CASGLGTGNSPLHF.

This chain uses TRBV10-1 with TRBJ2-2; TRBD2 agrees at 7 bases. V shed 0 bases, J shed 4 bases, and the junction held 2 bases outside the gene matches. This CDR3 contains 15 residues. Germline V gene lookup returns CDR1 WNHNN and CDR2 SYGVQD (reference sequence). In DNA, the CDR3 is TGCGCCAGCAGTGAGTCGCGGGGGATCACCGGGGAGCTGTTTTTT. This sequence encodes CASSESRGITGELFF.

The chain couples TRBV18 to TRBJ1-5; possible D gene TRBD1, 5 bases. Germline assignment: CDR1 KGHSH and CDR2 LQKENI. The V and J ends lost 6 bases and 3 bases respectively, with 15 bases between them. This CDR3 is built from 15 residues. As DNA, the CDR3 is TGTGCCAGCTCCCCGGGAGGGGCCTCCAATCAGCCCCAGCATTTT. It translates to CASSPGGASNQPQHF. Drawing the rest from reference TRBV18 and TRBJ1-5, the complete variable domain is NAGVMQNPRHLVRRRGQEARLRCSPMKGHSHVYWYRQLPEEGLKFMVYLQKENIIDESGMPKERFSAEFPKEGPSILRIQQVVRGDSAAYFCASSPGGASNQPQHFGDGTRLSIL.

V is TRBV5-4 and J is TRBJ1-2; D might be TRBD1 (6 bases). CDR3 length: 14 residues. CDR1 and CDR2 (germline): SGHNT, YYREEE (reference sequence). The V gene lost 4 bases and the J gene lost 5 bases, with 15 bases spanning the gap. CDR3 region: CASSLIGGPYGYTF. In DNA, the CDR3 is TGTGCCAGCAGCCTTATTGGGGGGCCTTATGGCTACACCTTC.

This clone has just one count. This rearrangement joins TRBV12-5 to TRBJ1-2, with TRBD1 identical over 9 bases. Germline trimming cut 3 bases from V and 0 bases from J; bases unmatched to any gene: 11. The CDR3 consists of 18 residues. The V gene's germline CDR1 is LGHNT and CDR2 FRNRAP. Here the CDR3 DNA reads TGTGCTAGTGGTTTTGTAGCGGGACAGGGCAAATCTAACTATGGCTACACCTTC. This encodes CASGFVAGQGKSNYGYTF.

The rearrangement links TRBV15 to TRBJ2-1; 9 nucleotides line up with TRBD1. The germline V gene has CDR1 LNHNV and CDR2 YYDKDF (reference sequence). This CDR3 region has 14 residues. The V segment lost 6 bases and the J segment 10 bases; nucleotides outside the gene matches: 10. The CDR3 coding sequence is TGTGCCACCAGTGGAGGTCGGGGACAGGGAGAGCAGTTCTTC. Translating it yields CATSGGRGQGEQFF. Full variable domain (outside the CDR3, taken from reference TRBV15 and TRBJ2-1): DAMVIQNPRYQVTQFGKPVTLSCSQTLNHNVMYWYQQKSSQAPKLLFHYYDKDFNNEADTPDNFQSRRPNTSFCFLDIRSPGLGDTAMYLCATSGGRGQGEQFFGPGTRLTVL.

The chain couples TRBV11-2 to TRBJ1-3; D might be TRBD1 (5 bases). Trimming removed 2 bases from V and 4 bases from J, with 12 bases in between. The CDR3 extends over 15 amino acids. CDR1 and CDR2 from the germline V gene are SGHAT and FQNNGV. CDR3 loop: CASSLTGAGGNTIYF. In nucleotides, the CDR3 is TGTGCCAGCAGCTTAACCGGGGCTGGAGGAAACACCATATATTTT.

V and J are TRBV11-2 and TRBJ1-1; D ambiguous. CDR3 size: 11 residues. Between the trimmed V and J ends, which lost 5 bases and 8 bases, there was a span of 9 bases. The germline CDR1 and CDR2 sequences are SGHAT and FQNNGV. The CDR3 coding sequence is TGTGCCAGCAGCCGCCGGGCCGAAGCTTTCTTT. Translating it yields CASSRRAEAFF.

The chain joins TRBV15 to TRBJ1-5; no firm D call. CDR1 and CDR2 from the germline V gene are LNHNV and YYDKDF (reference sequence). Deletions cut 3 bases from V and 1 base from J, with 13 bases between. CDR3 length: 16 residues. Here the CDR3 DNA reads TGTGCCACCAGCAGTCTGGCGGGCGTCAGCAATCAGCCCCAGCATTTT. This codes for CATSSLAGVSNQPQHF.